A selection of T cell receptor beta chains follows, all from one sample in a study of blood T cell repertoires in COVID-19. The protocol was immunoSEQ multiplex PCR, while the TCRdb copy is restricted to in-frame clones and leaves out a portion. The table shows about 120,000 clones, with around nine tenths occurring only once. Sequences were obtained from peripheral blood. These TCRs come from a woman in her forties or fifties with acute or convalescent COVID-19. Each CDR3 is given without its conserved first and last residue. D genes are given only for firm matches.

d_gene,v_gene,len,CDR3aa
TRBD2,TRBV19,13,ASSTDRGLAGGWL
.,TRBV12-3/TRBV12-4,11,ASRQGQAYGYT
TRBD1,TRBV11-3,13,ASSLRDRPNEKLF
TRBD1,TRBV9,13,ASSPRQGANNEQF
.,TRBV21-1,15,ASSNQGHVPPYYEQY
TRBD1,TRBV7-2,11,ASTLTGYQPQH
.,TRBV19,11,ASSIVPEGEQY
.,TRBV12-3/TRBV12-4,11,ASSSQLATEAF
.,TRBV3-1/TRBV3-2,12,ASSPLLENTEAF
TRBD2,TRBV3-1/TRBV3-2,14,ASSQGAGAPPDTQY
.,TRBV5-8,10,ASSLQRGKLF
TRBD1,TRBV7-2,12,ASSSTGGSQPQH
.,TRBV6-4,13,ASSPQGRLTDTQY
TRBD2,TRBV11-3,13,ASSWTSGAYNEQF
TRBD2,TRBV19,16,ASSPLGAGATLSYEQY
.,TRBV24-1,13,ATSDRHSSNQPQH
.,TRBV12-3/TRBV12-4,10,ASSPDSYEQY
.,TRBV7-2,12,ASAPGSSGNTIY
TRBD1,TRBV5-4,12,ASSVRTGIYEQY
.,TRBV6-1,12,ASSEDYHAYGYT
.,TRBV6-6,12,ASSQQGSTGGYT
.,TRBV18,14,ASSPPGRASDYGYT
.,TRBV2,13,ASSGSSFSNQPQH
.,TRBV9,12,ASSVVSSGNTIY
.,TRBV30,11,ASSRGESTEAF
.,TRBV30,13,AWSARGGVDTEAF
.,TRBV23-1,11,ASTTTGKETQY
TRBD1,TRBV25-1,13,ASSGRQGLNYGYT
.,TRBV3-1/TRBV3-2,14,ASSQAGQDNNSPLH
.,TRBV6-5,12,ASTSGGAGDTQY
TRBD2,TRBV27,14,ASSPLAGANTGELF
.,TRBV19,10,ASSQMNTEAF
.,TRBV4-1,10,ASSPGSYGYT
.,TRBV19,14,ASSILGRATNEKLF
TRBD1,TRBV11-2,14,ASSLGTGGFNQPQH
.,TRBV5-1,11,ASSWDKAYEQY
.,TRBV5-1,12,ASSLDPAGNTIY
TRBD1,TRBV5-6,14,ASSLQRQGWGETQY
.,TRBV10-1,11,ASRPDREIGYT
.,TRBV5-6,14,ASSLAVGRSDQPQH
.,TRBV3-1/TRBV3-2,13,ASSQAGGFAYEQY
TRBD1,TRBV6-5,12,ASTLRDRNSPLH
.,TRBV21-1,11,ASNPRWADTQY
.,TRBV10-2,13,ASSGVNSGGDTQY
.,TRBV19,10,ASSIVSDEQF
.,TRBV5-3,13,ARSPFWRRTDTQY
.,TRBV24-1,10,ATSGSSYEQY
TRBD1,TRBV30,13,AWSRDRVWDEKLF
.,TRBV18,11,ASSPGNAAEAF
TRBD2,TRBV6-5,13,ASSGGTSGTDTQY
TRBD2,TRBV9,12,ASSVSGGADEQY
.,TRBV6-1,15,ASSGGGGFYSNQPQH